This T cell receptor (beta chain) came from a study of blood T cell repertoires in COVID-19. As for the study in general: Material from acute and convalescent COVID-19 was sourced from the United States, Italy and Spain.

Trimming took 5 bases from V and 1 from J; bases not matched to a gene: 8. Germline V gene lookup returns CDR1 SGHRS and CDR2 YFSETQ. The CDR3 has 17 residues. Per the study methods: Amplification of reference gene primers was used by the study to estimate nucleated cell counts. Assay: immunoSEQ multiplex PCR; the TCRdb copy retains only in-frame clones and omits some. The DNA was the basis for D and trimming; V, J and clone size are from that table. The repertoire has over 90,000 clones, approximately 81% of them found once; the top ten carry approximately 23%. The receptor comes from a man at least 80 years old with active or convalescent COVID-19. The sequenced material came from peripheral blood. The chain couples TRBV5-1 to TRBJ2-3; TRBD2 matches at 12 bases. CDR3 sequence reads: CASRPQLAGGRTDTQYF. As DNA, the CDR3 is TGCGCCAGCAGACCACAACTAGCGGGGGGACGCACAGATACGCAGTATTTT.